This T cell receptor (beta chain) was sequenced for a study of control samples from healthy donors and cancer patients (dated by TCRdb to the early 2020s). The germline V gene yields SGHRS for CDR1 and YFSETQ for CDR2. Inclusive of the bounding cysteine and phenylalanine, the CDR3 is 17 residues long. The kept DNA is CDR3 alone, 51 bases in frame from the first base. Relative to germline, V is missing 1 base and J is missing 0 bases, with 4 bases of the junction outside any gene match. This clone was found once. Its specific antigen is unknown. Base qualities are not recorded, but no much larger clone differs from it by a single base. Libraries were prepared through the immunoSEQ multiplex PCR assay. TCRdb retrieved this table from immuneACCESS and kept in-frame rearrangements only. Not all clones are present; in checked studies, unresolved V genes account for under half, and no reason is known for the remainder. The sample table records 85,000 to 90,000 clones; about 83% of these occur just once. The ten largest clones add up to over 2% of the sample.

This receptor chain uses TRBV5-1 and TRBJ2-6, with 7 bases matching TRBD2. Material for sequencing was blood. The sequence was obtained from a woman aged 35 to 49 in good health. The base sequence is TGCGCCAGCAGCTTGCGTGGGAGGGACTCTGGGGCCAACGTCCTGACTTTC. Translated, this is CASSLRGRDSGANVLTF.